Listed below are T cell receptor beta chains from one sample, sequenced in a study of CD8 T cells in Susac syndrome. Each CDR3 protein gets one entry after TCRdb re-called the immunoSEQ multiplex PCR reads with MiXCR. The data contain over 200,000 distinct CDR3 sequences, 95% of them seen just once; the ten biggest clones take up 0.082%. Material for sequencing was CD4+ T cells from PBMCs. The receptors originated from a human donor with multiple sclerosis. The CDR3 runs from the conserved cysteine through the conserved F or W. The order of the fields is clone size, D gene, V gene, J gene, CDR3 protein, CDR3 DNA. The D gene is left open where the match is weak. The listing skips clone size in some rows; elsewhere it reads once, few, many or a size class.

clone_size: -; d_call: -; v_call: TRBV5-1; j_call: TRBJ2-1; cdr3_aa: CASSLVQGVTNEQFF; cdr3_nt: TGCGCCAGCAGCTTGGTCCAGGGCGTGACCAATGAGCAGTTCTTC
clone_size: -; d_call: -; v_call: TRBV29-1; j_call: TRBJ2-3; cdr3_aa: CSVLMLTDTQYF; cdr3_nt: TGCAGCGTTTTGATGCTCACAGATACGCAGTATTTT
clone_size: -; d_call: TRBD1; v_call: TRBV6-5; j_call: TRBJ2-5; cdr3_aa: CASSHGQGRETQYF; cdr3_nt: TGTGCCAGCAGCCATGGACAGGGCCGGGAGACCCAGTACTTC
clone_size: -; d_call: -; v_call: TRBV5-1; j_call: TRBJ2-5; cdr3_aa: CASSPDGGPSETQYF; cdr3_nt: TGCGCCAGCAGCCCGGACGGGGGGCCATCAGAGACCCAGTACTTC
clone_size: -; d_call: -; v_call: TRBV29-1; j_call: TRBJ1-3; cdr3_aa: CSVEWGPGNTIYF; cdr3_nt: TGCAGCGTTGAATGGGGGCCTGGAAACACCATATATTTT
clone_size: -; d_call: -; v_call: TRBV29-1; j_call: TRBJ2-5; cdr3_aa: CSSGTSITETQYF; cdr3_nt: TGCAGCTCTGGGACTTCGATCACAGAGACCCAGTACTTC
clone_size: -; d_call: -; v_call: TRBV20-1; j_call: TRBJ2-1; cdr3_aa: CSAEISSYNEQFF; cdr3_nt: TGCAGTGCAGAAATAAGCTCCTACAATGAGCAGTTCTTC
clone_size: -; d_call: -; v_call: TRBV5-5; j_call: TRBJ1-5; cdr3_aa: CASSPRGQDNQPQHF; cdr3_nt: TGTGCCAGCAGCCCACGTGGGCAGGACAATCAGCCCCAGCATTTT
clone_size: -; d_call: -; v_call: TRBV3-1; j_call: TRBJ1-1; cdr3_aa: CASSHRTPNTEAFF; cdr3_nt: TGTGCCAGCAGCCACCGGACACCTAACACTGAAGCTTTCTTT
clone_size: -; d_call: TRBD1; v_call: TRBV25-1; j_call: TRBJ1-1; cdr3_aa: CASSAGGEEGNTEAFF; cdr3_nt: TGTGCCAGCAGTGCAGGGGGCGAAGAAGGGAACACTGAAGCTTTCTTT
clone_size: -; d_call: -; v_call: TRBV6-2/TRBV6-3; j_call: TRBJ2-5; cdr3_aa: CASSRKETQYF; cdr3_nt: TGTGCCAGCAGCCGTAAAGAGACCCAGTACTTC
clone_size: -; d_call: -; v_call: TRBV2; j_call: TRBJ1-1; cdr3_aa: CASSDTRNTEAFF; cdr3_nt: TGTGCCAGCAGCGATACAAGGAACACTGAAGCTTTCTTT
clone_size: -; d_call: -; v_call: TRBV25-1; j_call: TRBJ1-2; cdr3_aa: CASSDIGLYGYTF; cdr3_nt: TGTGCCAGCAGTGATATAGGGCTCTATGGCTACACCTTC
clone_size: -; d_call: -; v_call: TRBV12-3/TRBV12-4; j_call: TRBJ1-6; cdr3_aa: CASSLGDNSPLHF; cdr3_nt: TGTGCCAGCAGTTTAGGGGATAATTCACCCCTCCACTTT
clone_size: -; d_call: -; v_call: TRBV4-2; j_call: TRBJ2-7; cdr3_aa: CASSQVPTTYEQYF; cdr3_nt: TGTGCCAGCAGCCAAGTCCCCACGACCTACGAGCAGTACTTC
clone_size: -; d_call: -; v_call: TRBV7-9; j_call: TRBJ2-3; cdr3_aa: CASSIQEGTLASTDTQYF; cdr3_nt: TGTGCCAGCAGCATACAGGAAGGGACTCTTGCTTCGACAGATACGCAGTATTTT
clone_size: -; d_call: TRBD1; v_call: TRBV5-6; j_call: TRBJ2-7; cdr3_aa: CASTPGTAYEQYF; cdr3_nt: TGTGCCAGCACCCCCGGGACAGCCTACGAGCAGTACTTC
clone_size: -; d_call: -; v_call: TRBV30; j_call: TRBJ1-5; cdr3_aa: CAWQSRGNQPQHF; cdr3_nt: TGTGCCTGGCAGTCCCGGGGCAATCAGCCCCAGCATTTT
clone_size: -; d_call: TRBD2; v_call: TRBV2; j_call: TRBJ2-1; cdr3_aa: CATTISGLEEQFF; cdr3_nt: TGTGCCACCACGATTAGCGGGCTAGAGGAGCAGTTCTTC
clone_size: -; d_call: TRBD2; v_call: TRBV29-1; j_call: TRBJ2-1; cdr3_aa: CSEISGTSLNEQFF; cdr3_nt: TGCAGCGAGATCTCCGGGACTAGCCTCAATGAGCAGTTCTTC
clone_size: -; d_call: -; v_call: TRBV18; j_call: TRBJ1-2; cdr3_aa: CASSNIQGDGDYGYTF; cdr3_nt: TGTGCCAGCTCGAACATACAGGGTGATGGCGACTATGGCTACACCTTC
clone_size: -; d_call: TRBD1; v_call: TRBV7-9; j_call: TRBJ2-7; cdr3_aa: CASSYPGGQTYEQYF; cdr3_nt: TGTGCCAGCAGCTACCCAGGGGGCCAAACCTACGAGCAGTACTTC
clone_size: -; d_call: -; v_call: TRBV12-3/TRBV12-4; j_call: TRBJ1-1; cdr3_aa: CASTREFGTEAFF; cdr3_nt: TGTGCCAGCACCCGGGAATTCGGCACTGAAGCTTTCTTT
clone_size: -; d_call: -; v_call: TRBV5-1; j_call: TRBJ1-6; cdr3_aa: CASSLVSHDSPLHF; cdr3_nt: TGCGCCAGCAGCTTGGTCTCACATGATTCACCCCTCCACTTT
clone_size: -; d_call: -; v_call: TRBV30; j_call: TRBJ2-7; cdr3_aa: CAWRRRGEQYF; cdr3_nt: TGTGCCTGGCGGAGGCGGGGCGAGCAGTACTTC
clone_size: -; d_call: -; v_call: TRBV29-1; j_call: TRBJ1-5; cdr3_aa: CSVGEQYSNQPQHF; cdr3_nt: TGCAGCGTTGGGGAACAGTATAGCAATCAGCCCCAGCATTTT
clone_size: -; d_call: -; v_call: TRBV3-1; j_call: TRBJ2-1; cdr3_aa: CASSHQGGAYNEQFF; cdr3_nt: TGTGCCAGCAGCCACCAGGGGGGGGCCTACAATGAGCAGTTCTTC
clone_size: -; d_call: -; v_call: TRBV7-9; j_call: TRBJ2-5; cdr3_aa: CASSPWEETQYF; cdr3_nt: TGTGCCAGCAGCCCTTGGGAAGAGACCCAGTACTTC
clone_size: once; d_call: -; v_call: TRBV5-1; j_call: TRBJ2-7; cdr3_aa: CASSPGRTGGTYEQYF; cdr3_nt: TGCGCCAGCAGCCCCGGACGGACTGGAGGGACCTACGAGCAGTACTTC
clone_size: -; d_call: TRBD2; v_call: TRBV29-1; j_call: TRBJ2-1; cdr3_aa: CSVEWGSGPYNEQFF; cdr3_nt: TGCAGCGTTGAATGGGGTAGCGGGCCCTACAATGAGCAGTTCTTC
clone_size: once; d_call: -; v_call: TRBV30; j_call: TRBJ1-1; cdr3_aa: CAWSDQGRAFF; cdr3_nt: TGTGCCTGGAGTGACCAGGGGAGAGCTTTCTTT
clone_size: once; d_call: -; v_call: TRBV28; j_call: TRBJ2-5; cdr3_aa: CASSLTSPRQETQYF; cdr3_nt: TGTGCCAGCAGTCTGACTAGTCCAAGACAAGAGACCCAGTACTTC